What follows are 10 T cell receptor beta chains derived from one specimen sequenced in a study of response to subunit inactivated influenza vaccine (dated by TCRdb to the late 2010s). Library preparation was by RT-PCR. The sequencer listed for this sample is Illumina HiSeq 2500. The public reads were reanalyzed by TCRdb: fastp trimming at Q25, MiXCR alignment, in-frame beta chains only. Under each unique CDR3 protein, matching rows form one entry showing the most common genes and DNA. Recorded for this sample are about 480,000 distinct CDR3 sequences; 25% of them occurred a single time. The ten most abundant clones make up approximately 2% of the sample. The material sequenced was CD4+ T cells sorted from PBMCs, taken approximately 5 days after vaccination. Every receptor here comes from a man aged 50 or older who received an inactivated influenza vaccine. Donor details come from another sample of the same person, matched by shared clones.

This chain joins TRBV20-1 and TRBJ2-1, with 10 bases lining up with TRBD1. This CDR3 spans 14 amino acids. From germline, CDR1 is DFQATT and CDR2 SNEGSKA (reference sequence). Germline trimming cut 6 bases from V and 4 bases from J; bases unmatched to any gene: 6. CDR3 region: CSAQTGGKYNEQFF. The CDR3 nucleotides read TGCAGTGCCCAGACAGGGGGCAAGTACAATGAGCAGTTCTTC.

The chain links TRBV20-1 to TRBJ2-3, with 8 bases fitting TRBD1. Trimming at V came to 7 bases and at J to 3 bases, leaving 12 bases not matched to a gene. Germline CDR1 is DFQATT and CDR2 is SNEGSKA (reference sequence). The CDR3 extends over 15 amino acids. CDR3 coding DNA: TGCAGTGTGTTGCAGGGGGCAGTTAGGACAGATACGCAGTATTTT. This codes for CSVLQGAVRTDTQYF.

V is TRBV20-1 and J is TRBJ2-3, with TRBD2 identical over 15 bases. Germline V CDR1 and CDR2: DFQATT, SNEGSKA (reference sequence). J gave up 8 bases and V 0 bases, and 3 bases lay outside the gene matches. CDR3 length: 15 residues. The CDR3 DNA reads TGCAGTGCTAGAGATGGGACTAGCGGGAGGCCTACGCAGTATTTT. Translation gives CSARDGTSGRPTQYF.

This clonotype was counted a few times. V gene TRBV20-1 combines with J gene TRBJ2-5; 16 bases match TRBD2. The CDR3 has 16 residues. Germline assignment: CDR1 DFQATT and CDR2 SNEGSKA (reference sequence). Trimming took 4 bases from V and 4 from J; bases not matched to a gene: 6. CDR3 DNA sequence: TGCAGTGCTACTGGGACTAGCGGGAGGGAGGGAGAGACCCAGTACTTC. The encoded protein is CSATGTSGREGETQYF.

Here the CDR3 DNA reads TGTGCCAGCAGCTCGGCAGGGTTGGGCATTCAGTACTTC. This translates into CASSSAGLGIQYF. The J gene is TRBJ2-4, the V gene TRBV11-2; the D gene is possibly TRBD1 (5 bases). Germline assignment: CDR1 SGHAT and CDR2 FQNNGV. Between the trimmed V and J ends, which lost 4 bases and 9 bases, there was a span of 13 bases. There are 13 residues in the CDR3.

This rearrangement joins TRBV5-1 to TRBJ1-4; TRBD1 aligns across 12 bases. Germline V gene lookup returns CDR1 SGHRS and CDR2 YFSETQ. The junction had 9 bases not matched to a gene; V was cut back by 4 bases and J by 2 bases. The CDR3 consists of 18 residues. The CDR3 DNA sequence: TGCGCCAGCAGCCCGAGGGGGACAGGGGGCACGACTAATGAAAAACTGTTTTTT. Its protein product is CASSPRGTGGTTNEKLFF.

The chain combines TRBV20-1 with TRBJ2-2, with unresolved D. V lost 1 base, J lost 6 bases, and 9 bases lay in between. Looked up from germline, CDR1 is DFQATT and CDR2 is SNEGSKA (reference sequence). The CDR3 runs to 13 residues. The CDR3 bases are TGCAGTGCTAGAGGACGGAATGCCGGGGAGCTGTTTTTT. Translating it yields CSARGRNAGELFF.

The chain carries TRBV29-1 and TRBJ1-2, with D tentatively TRBD1 (5 bases). CDR1 and CDR2 from the germline V gene are SQVTM and ANQGSEA. This CDR3 region has 11 residues. V lost 4 bases to trimming and J lost 6 bases, with 9 bases between them. The CDR3 sequence: CSVGGVDGYTF. The DNA for the CDR3 is TGCAGCGTTGGGGGGGTTGATGGCTACACCTTC.

The V call is TRBV7-9, the J call TRBJ1-2, with D perhaps TRBD1 (6 bases). CDR3 length: 14 residues. V gave up 5 bases and J gave up 5 bases, with 15 bases separating them. Germline-derived CDR1 and CDR2 are SEHNR and FQNEAQ (reference sequence). DNA of the CDR3: TGTGCCAGCAGCCCCCGGGACACAGCGTATGGCTACACCTTC. It yields the protein CASSPRDTAYGYTF.

This clonotype was seen only a few times. J is TRBJ2-7 and V is TRBV6-2 or TRBV6-3; D call uncertain. CDR3 length equals 13 residues. Deletions cut 0 bases from V and 2 bases from J, with 5 bases between. The germline CDR1 and CDR2 sequences are MNHEY and SVGEGT. The CDR3 loop reads CASSYSMAYEQYF. The CDR3 DNA is TGTGCCAGCAGTTACTCTATGGCCTACGAGCAGTACTTC.